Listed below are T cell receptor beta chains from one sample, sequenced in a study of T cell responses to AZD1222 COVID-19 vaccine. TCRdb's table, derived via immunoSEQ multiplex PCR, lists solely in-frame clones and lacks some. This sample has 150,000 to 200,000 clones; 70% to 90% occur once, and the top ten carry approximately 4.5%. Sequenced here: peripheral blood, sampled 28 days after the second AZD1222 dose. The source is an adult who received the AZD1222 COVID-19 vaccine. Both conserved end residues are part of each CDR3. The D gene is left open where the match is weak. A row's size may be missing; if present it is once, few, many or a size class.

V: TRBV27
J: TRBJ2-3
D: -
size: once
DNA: TGTGCCAGCAGTTTGGTACAGCCTACAGATACGCAGTATTTT
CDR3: CASSLVQPTDTQYF

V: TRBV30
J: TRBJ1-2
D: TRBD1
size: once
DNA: TGTGCTAAACAGGGACAGGGAGTTTATGGCTACACCTTC
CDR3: CAKQGQGVYGYTF

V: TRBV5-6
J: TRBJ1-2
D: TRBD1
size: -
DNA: TGTGCCAGCAGCTTGGGGACAGGGGGGAACTATGGCTACACCTTC
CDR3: CASSLGTGGNYGYTF

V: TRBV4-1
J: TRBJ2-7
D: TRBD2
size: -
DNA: TGCGCCAGCAGCCAAGCGGTTCGGGGGGGCCTCACCTACGAGCAGTACTTC
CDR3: CASSQAVRGGLTYEQYF

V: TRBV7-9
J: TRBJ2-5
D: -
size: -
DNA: TGTGCCAGCAGGGGCCTAGGGGAGACCCAGTACTTC
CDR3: CASRGLGETQYF

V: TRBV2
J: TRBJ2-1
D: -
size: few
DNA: TGTGCCAGCCAGAAAGCCGTCAGGGTTAGCGGCCTACAATGGGGGCAGTTCTTC
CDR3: CASQKAVRVSGLQWGQFF

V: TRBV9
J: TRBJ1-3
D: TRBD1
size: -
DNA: TGTGCCAGCAGCTTAACAGGGGTTGTTGGAAACACCATATATTTT
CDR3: CASSLTGVVGNTIYF

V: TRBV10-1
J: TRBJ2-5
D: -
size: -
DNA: TGCGCCAGCAGTGTGGGTGGAGGGATGGAGACCCAGTACTTC
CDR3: CASSVGGGMETQYF

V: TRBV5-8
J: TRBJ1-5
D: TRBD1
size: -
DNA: TGTGCCAGCAGGGGGGGACAGAAGACCAATCAGCCCCAGCATTTT
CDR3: CASRGGQKTNQPQHF

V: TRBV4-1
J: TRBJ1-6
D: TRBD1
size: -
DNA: TGCGCCAGCAGCCAGGACAGACAGGGATCACCCCTCCACTTT
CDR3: CASSQDRQGSPLHF

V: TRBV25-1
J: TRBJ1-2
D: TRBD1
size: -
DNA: TGTGCCAGCAGTCGGGACAGGGACTATGGCTACACCTTC
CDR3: CASSRDRDYGYTF

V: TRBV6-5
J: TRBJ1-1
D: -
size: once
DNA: TGTGCCAGCAGAAAGGACGGGTACACTGAAGCTTTCTTT
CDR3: CASRKDGYTEAFF

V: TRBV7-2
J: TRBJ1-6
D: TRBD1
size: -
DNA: TGTGCCAGCAGTCCCACTATGACAGGGGGAGGTTCACCCCTCCACTTT
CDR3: CASSPTMTGGGSPLHF

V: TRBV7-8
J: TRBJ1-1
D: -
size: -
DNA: TGTGCCAGCAGCTTAGCGGCGAACACTGAAGCTTTCTTT
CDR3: CASSLAANTEAFF

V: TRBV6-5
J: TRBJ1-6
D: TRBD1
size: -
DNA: TGTGCCAGCAGTTACACGACAGGGTCGGATTCACCCCTCCACTTT
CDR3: CASSYTTGSDSPLHF

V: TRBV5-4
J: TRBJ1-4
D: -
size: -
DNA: TGTGCCAGCAGCTACCACGGGATGGAACTGTTTTTT
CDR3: CASSYHGMELFF

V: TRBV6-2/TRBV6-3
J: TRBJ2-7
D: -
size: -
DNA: TGTGCCAGCAGCGAAAGATTAGCCTACGAGCAGTACTTC
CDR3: CASSERLAYEQYF

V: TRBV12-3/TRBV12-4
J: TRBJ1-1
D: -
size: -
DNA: TGTGCCAGCAGTACCCTCACTGTGACTGAAGCTTTCTTT
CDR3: CASSTLTVTEAFF

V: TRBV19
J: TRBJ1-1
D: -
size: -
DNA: TGTGCCAGTTCATGGGGAGGGAACACTGAAGCTTTCTTT
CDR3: CASSWGGNTEAFF

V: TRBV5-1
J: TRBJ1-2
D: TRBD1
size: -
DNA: TGCGCCAGCAGCGACCAGGGGGACTATGGCTACACCTTC
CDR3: CASSDQGDYGYTF

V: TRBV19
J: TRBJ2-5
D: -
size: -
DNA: TGTGCCAGTGGTACTCGACAAGAGACCCAGTACTTC
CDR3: CASGTRQETQYF

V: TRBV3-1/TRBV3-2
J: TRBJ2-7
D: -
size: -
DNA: TGTGCCAGCAGCCAACCCACAGGGTTTAGCTCCTACGAGCAGTACTTC
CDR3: CASSQPTGFSSYEQYF

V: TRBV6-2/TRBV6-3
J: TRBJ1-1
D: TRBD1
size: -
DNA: TGTGCCAGCAGCCAACAGGGGTTCGGTGAAGCTTTCTTT
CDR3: CASSQQGFGEAFF

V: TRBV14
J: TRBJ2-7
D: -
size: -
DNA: TGTGCCAGCAGCCAAGGAATAGCCTCCTACGAGCAGTACTTC
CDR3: CASSQGIASYEQYF

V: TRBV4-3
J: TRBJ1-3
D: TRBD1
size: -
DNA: TGCGCCAGCAGCCAAGATCGCCAGGGGGCGGGAAACACCATATATTTT
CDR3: CASSQDRQGAGNTIYF

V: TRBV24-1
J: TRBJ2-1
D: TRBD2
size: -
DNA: TGTGCCACCAGTGATCTTAGCCTGGCGGGGGGGTACAATGAGCAGTTCTTC
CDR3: CATSDLSLAGGYNEQFF

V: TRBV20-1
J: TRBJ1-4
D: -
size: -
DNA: TGCAGTGCACAACAAGTTGACAATCTGTTTTTT
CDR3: CSAQQVDNLFF

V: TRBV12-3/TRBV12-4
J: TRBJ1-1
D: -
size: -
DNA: TGTGCCAGCAGTCTCTCCGGGGGGACTGAAGCTTTCTTT
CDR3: CASSLSGGTEAFF

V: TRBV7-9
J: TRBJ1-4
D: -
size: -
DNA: TGTGCCAGCAGCCCAGGGTTGATACCAACTAATGAAAAACTGTTTTTT
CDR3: CASSPGLIPTNEKLFF

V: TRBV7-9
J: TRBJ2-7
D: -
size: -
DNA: TGTGCCAGCAGCTTAGAATACTCGGGGGAGCAGTACTTC
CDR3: CASSLEYSGEQYF

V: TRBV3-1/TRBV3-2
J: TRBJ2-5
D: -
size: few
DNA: TGTGCCAGCAGCCCATGGCCTGGGGGGGGCTCGGAGACCCAGTACTTC
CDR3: CASSPWPGGGSETQYF

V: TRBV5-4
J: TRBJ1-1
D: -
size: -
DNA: TGTGCCAGCAGCTTTTTCGGGACGAACACTGAAGCTTTCTTT
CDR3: CASSFFGTNTEAFF

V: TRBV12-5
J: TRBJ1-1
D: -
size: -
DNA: TGTGCTAGTGGTCCGAACACTGAAGCTTTCTTT
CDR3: CASGPNTEAFF

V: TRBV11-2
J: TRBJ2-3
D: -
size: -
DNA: TGTGCCAGCAGCTTAGATCCCGGCAGTGGGGAGGTGAGAGATACGCAGTATTTT
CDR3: CASSLDPGSGEVRDTQYF

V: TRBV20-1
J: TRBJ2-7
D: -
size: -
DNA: TGCAGTGCTCCTCTAGCGTACGAGCAGTACTTC
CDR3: CSAPLAYEQYF

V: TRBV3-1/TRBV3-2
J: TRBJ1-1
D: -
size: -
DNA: TGTGCCAGCAGCCAAGGACAATCCGGGGGTGCGACTGAAGCTTTCTTT
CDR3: CASSQGQSGGATEAFF

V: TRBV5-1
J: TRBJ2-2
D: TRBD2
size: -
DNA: TGCGCCAGCAGCTTATCCGGGACTAGCGGGGGGGCAAACACCGGGGAGCTGTTTTTT
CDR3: CASSLSGTSGGANTGELFF

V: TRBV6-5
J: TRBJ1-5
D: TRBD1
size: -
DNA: TGTGCCACTCACTCGGGACAGAATAGCAATCAGCCCCAGCATTTT
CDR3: CATHSGQNSNQPQHF

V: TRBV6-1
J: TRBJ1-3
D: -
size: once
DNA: TGTGCCAGCAGTGAATGGGGGGGCGATTCTGGAAACACCATATATTTT
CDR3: CASSEWGGDSGNTIYF

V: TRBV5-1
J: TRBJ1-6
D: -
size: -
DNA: TGCGCCAGCAGCCCGATAATCCGACAGCGGGATAATTCACCCCTCCACTTT
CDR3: CASSPIIRQRDNSPLHF

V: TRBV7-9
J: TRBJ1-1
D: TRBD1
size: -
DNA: TGTGCCAGCAGCTCGGCGGAGACAGGGGTACCCCCGAACACTGAAGCTTTCTTT
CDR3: CASSSAETGVPPNTEAFF

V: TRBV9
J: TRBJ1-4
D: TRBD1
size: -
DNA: TGTGCCAGCACCGACTCCGGGACAGGGCAACCTGGGAGTGAAAAACTGTTTTTT
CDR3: CASTDSGTGQPGSEKLFF

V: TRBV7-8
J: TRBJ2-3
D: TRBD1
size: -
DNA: TGTGCCAGCAGCACCCGACAGGGCGGGGATACGCAGTATTTT
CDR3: CASSTRQGGDTQYF

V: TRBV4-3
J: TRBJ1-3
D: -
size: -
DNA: TGCGCCAGCAGCCAGGGAATAGAATCCGGAAACACCATATATTTT
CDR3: CASSQGIESGNTIYF

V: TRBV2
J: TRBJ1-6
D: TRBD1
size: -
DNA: TGTGCCAGCAGTCAAAACAGGGGTGGTTCACCCCTCCACTTT
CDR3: CASSQNRGGSPLHF

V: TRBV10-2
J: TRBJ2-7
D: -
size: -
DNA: TGCGCCAGCAGGACGAGCACGGGGATGGCCTACGAGCAGTACTTC
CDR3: CASRTSTGMAYEQYF